The clone carrying this T cell receptor (beta chain) has a handful of counts. In the original analysis: Amplification from reference gene primers served as the basis for estimated nucleated cell counts. Repertoires were generated with immunoSEQ multiplex PCR, while TCRdb's copy carries only in-frame clones and drops some. The DNA gave D and trimming, while V, J and clone size come from that table. The sample has tens of thousands of clones, approximately 83% seen once; the top ten hold roughly 29%. This entry comes from a study of blood T cell repertoires in COVID-19. Across the study: Sites across the United States, Italy and Spain contributed samples from acute and convalescent COVID-19. Sources were T cells, B-cell-depleted T cells, or PBMCs; the material itself was cDNA or gDNA.

This clonotype was obtained from an elderly woman with acute or convalescent COVID-19. Sequencing was performed on peripheral blood.

The DNA for the CDR3 is TGTGCCAGCAGTAATCCCGGGACAGCGGCTGAAGCTTTCTTT. This encodes CASSNPGTAAEAFF. V is TRBV6-5 and J is TRBJ1-1; TRBD1 matches 7 bases. The germline CDR1 and CDR2 sequences are MNHEY and SVGAGI. V shed 5 bases, J shed 6 bases, and the junction held 9 bases outside the gene matches. CDR3 length: 14 residues.